The present T cell receptor beta chain was sequenced within a study of regulatory T cells in long-lasting Graves disease. This clonotype appeared many times. The length of the CDR3 is 15 residues. In germline, CDR1 is SEHNR, CDR2 FQNEAQ (reference sequence). Germline trimming cut 6 bases from V and 4 bases from J; bases unmatched to any gene: 10. Building the TCR beta libraries relied on iRepertoire HTBI primers, and CDR3 regions underwent Arm-PCR. TCRdb fed the multiplex PCR reads into MiXCR, producing one record per CDR3 protein. The sample includes approximately 400,000 distinct CDR3 sequences, 14% to 15% of them seen just once. Time point specified: newly diagnosed GD, antithyroid drugs for less than 3 months. From RNA extracted from PBMCs, the TCR library was made. The same specimen was also included in a second study, on T cells in Graves' hyperthyroidism and ophthalmopathy.

Here the sequenced sample was peripheral blood mononuclear cells (PBMCs), taken at new diagnosis, from a patient treated with antithyroid drugs. V and J are TRBV7-9 and TRBJ2-7; 9 bases are a match to TRBD2. The sequence came from a woman between 35 and 50 years old with Graves disease. The CDR3 coding sequence is TGTGCCAGCAGGTTGGCCGGGACTAGCCTGTACGAGCAGTACTTC. This codes for CASRLAGTSLYEQYF.